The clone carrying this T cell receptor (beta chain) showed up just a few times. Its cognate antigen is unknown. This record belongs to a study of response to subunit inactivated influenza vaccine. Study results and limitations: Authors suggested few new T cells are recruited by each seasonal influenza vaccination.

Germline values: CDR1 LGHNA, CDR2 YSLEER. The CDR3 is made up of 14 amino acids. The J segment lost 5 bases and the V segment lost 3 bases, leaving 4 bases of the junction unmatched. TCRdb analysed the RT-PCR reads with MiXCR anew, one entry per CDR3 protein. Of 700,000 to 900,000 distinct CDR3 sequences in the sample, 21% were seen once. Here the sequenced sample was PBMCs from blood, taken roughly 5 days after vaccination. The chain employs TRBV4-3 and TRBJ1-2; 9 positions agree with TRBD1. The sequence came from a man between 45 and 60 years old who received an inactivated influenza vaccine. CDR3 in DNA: TGCGCCAGCAGCCAGTCCGGGACAGGGTATGGCTACACCTTC. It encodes CASSQSGTGYGYTF.